Listed below are T cell receptor beta chains from one sample, sequenced in a study of blood T cells in healthy people across ages. TCRdb reanalysed the 5' RACE reads using MiXCR and keeps one entry per CDR3 protein. The top ten clones hold 22% of a sample with approximately 800,000 distinct CDR3 sequences, nearly 60% of them seen once. The sample was blood. These receptors were collected from a man younger than 45 in good health. The CDR3 runs from the conserved cysteine through the conserved F or W. Some rows have no size entry. The others give once, few or many, or a class for an expanded clone.

size | V | CDR3
- | TRBV5-1 | CASSLEHLNTEAFF
few | TRBV28 | CASSPAGPGDTQYF
- | TRBV20-1 | CSASPTSGYYEQYF
- | TRBV10-3 | CAIRGDRGENGYTF
- | TRBV11-2 | CASSLGTGGADYTF
- | TRBV27 | CASKTGTSKQETQFF
many | TRBV7-2 | CASSQPRGQANYGYTF
- | TRBV6-2/TRBV6-3 | CASSVSIAGGMEFF
- | TRBV20-1 | CSAATGANVLTF
- | TRBV7-3 | CASSLGDRVNEQFF
- | TRBV7-3 | CASTSGTSDEQFF
- | TRBV20-1 | CSANSVAGTNSNQPQHF
- | TRBV7-9 | CASSPRLAGLNEQFF
- | TRBV6-1 | CASSSNKGAGDQPQHF
- | TRBV7-3 | CASSFPGDRLYF
- | TRBV4-3 | CASSQERDRGGYTF
- | TRBV29-1 | CSVVPDSSDTQYF
- | TRBV20-1 | CSARRFSGGIEQFF
- | TRBV7-3 | CASSLTGTSDTQYF
- | TRBV12-3/TRBV12-4 | CASSVRTGHGYTF
- | TRBV6-6 | CASSNRAAGYGYTF
- | TRBV29-1 | CSVENRAGGELFF
few | TRBV28 | CASSSWGGYTF
- | TRBV20-1 | CSAFGGGIQETQYF
- | TRBV24-1 | CATRRAGEETQYF
few | TRBV4-3 | CASSQGGSRTDTQYF
- | TRBV7-2 | CASSLVDRTQYF
- | TRBV5-1 | CASSSGGSGEYQETQYF
- | TRBV5-1 | CASSPATPGQADEQYF
- | TRBV6-6 | CASSSGVSNQPQHF
- | TRBV7-9 | CASSLLSGNEQFF
- | TRBV18 | CASSRDRATVGANVLTF
- | TRBV7-2 | CASSRSFITVSYEQYF
- | TRBV5-4 | CASSLGASVLSYEQYF
- | TRBV10-3 | CAISDPGQGSYGYTF
once | TRBV28 | CASSIGNNSPLHF
few | TRBV29-1 | CSVETRVRGNEQFF
- | TRBV25-1 | CASRETSGRASTDTQYF
- | TRBV13 | CASSRLTSGGQETQYF
- | TRBV11-2 | CASSWGQNMNTEAFF
- | TRBV20-1 | CSARDLARQTDYEQYF
few | TRBV10-2 | CASSIGGNQPQHF